The 15 T cell receptor beta chains listed next were all sequenced from one sample in a study of cytomegalovirus exposure and HLA in healthy donors. Primers: 60 Vbeta forward and 13 Jbeta reverse. Libraries were prepared by immunoSEQ multiplex PCR; TCRdb keeps only in-frame clonotypes and omits some of them. The table lists approximately 150,000 clones, roughly 76% of them singletons. The material sequenced was PBMCs. All receptors derive from a human donor in good health.

Regarding this clone: The junction shows a germline mismatch at one end, possibly a read error. CDR3 DNA sequence: TGTGCCTGGACCAGTATATACCCCTTC. Translating gives CAWTSIYPF. The genes are TRBV30 and TRBJ1-2; D call uncertain. The CDR3 is 9 amino acids. Germline-derived CDR1 and CDR2 are GTSNPN and SVGIG (reference sequence). Based on the CDR3 plus reference TRBV30 and TRBJ1-2, the full variable domain is SQTIHQWPATLVQPVGSPLSLECTVEGTSNPNLYWYRQAAGRGLQLLFYSVGIGQISSEVPQNLSASRPQDRQFILSSKKLLLSDSGFYLCAWTSIYPFGSGTRLTVV.

The rearrangement joins TRBV5-1 to TRBJ1-2, with 7 bases identical to TRBD1. The CDR3 has 13 residues. Germline CDR1 and CDR2: SGHRS and YFSETQ. V lost 2 bases to trimming and J lost 8 bases; unmatched junction nucleotides: 6. The CDR3 loop is CASSFDRAEGYTF. As DNA, the CDR3 is TGCGCCAGCAGCTTCGACAGGGCGGAGGGCTACACCTTC.

This clone was observed once. The V gene is TRBV9, the J gene TRBJ1-5, with D unresolved. V lost 2 bases to trimming and J lost 0 bases, with 9 bases between them. The V gene's germline CDR1 is SGDLS and CDR2 YYNGEE. The CDR3 covers 15 residues. The CDR3 loop reads CASSVSGDSNQPQHF. CDR3 nucleotides: TGTGCCAGCAGCGTTAGCGGGGATAGCAATCAGCCCCAGCATTTT.

V is TRBV5-1 and J is TRBJ1-2; 8 bases are shared with TRBD1. CDR3 length: 16 amino acids. With 5 bases clipped from V and 4 bases from J, the junction kept 13 bases outside the gene matches. Germline V CDR1 and CDR2: SGHRS, YFSETQ. CDR3 protein: CASSFGQGREFYGYTF. The CDR3 bases are TGCGCCAGCAGTTTCGGACAGGGTCGTGAGTTCTATGGCTACACCTTC.

The gene calls are TRBV5-4 and TRBJ1-6; TRBD1 agrees at 12 bases. The germline V gene has CDR1 SGHNT and CDR2 YYREEE (reference sequence). The CDR3 loop spans 19 amino acids. V shed 4 bases and J 3 bases; nucleotides not matched to a gene: 11. This CDR3 is CASSPSRDRGRIYNSPLHF. For the CDR3, the DNA is TGTGCCAGCAGCCCGTCCCGGGACAGGGGGCGAATCTATAATTCACCCCTCCACTTT.

The chain has TRBV6-6 and TRBJ2-5; 8 bases match TRBD2. The CDR3 sequence is 16 residues long. Germline CDR1 is MNHNY and CDR2 is SVGAGI (reference sequence). J gave up 0 bases and V 4 bases, and 7 bases lay outside the gene matches. The CDR3 nucleotides are TGTGCCAGCAGTTCATTTGCTAGCGGGTACCAAGAGACCCAGTACTTC. It is translated as CASSSFASGYQETQYF.

The rearrangement uses TRBV7-8 and TRBJ1-2; 10 nucleotides agree with TRBD1. The junction had 4 bases not matched to a gene; V was cut back by 1 base and J by 8 bases. Germline CDR1 and CDR2: SGHVS and FQNEAQ. The CDR3 is 14 residues long. This CDR3 reads CASSLGQGAWGYTF. The CDR3 DNA reads as TGTGCCAGCAGCTTAGGACAGGGGGCTTGGGGCTACACCTTC.

This sequence joins TRBV6-5 and TRBJ1-1; TRBD1 is a possible D gene (6 bases). V lost 6 bases and J 10 bases, leaving 18 bases between the germline ends. Germline CDR1 is MNHEY and CDR2 is SVGAGI. The CDR3 consists of 13 residues. CDR3 DNA: TGTGCCAGCAGCACCGGGACACCAAGAGGAGCTTTCTTT. Amino acids: CASSTGTPRGAFF.

Comment on this clone: Other DNA sequences in the sample encode the same CDR3. This chain's CDR3 is CASSFEADYGYTF. In DNA, the CDR3 is TGTGCCAGCAGCTTTGAGGCCGACTATGGCTACACCTTC. This chain links TRBV11-2 with TRBJ1-2; D unresolved. Deletions cut 3 bases from V and 3 bases from J, with 8 bases between. The V gene's germline CDR1 is SGHAT and CDR2 FQNNGV. The CDR3 is made up of 13 amino acids.

The chain employs TRBV18 and TRBJ1-4; the match to TRBD1 covers 7 bases. CDR1 is KGHSH and CDR2 is LQKENI in the germline V gene. The CDR3 consists of 17 residues. J lost 6 bases, V lost 0 bases, and 10 bases had no gene match. CDR3 bases: TGTGCCAGCTCACCACCCTTTCTAGACAGGGACGATGAAAAACTGTTTTTT. Residues: CASSPPFLDRDDEKLFF. The complete variable domain, with remaining parts taken from reference TRBV18 and TRBJ1-4, reads NAGVMQNPRHLVRRRGQEARLRCSPMKGHSHVYWYRQLPEEGLKFMVYLQKENIIDESGMPKERFSAEFPKEGPSILRIQQVVRGDSAAYFCASSPPFLDRDDEKLFFGSGTQLSVL.

The rearrangement joins TRBV7-9 to TRBJ2-1; TRBD1 might be the D (6 bases). The V gene lost 2 bases and the J gene lost 10 bases, with 21 bases spanning the gap. Germline loops: CDR1 SEHNR, CDR2 FQNEAQ (reference sequence). This CDR3 comprises 16 residues. The CDR3 region is CASSLLMGTGIDEQFF. The CDR3 DNA reads as TGTGCCAGCAGCTTATTGATGGGAACAGGGATTGACGAGCAGTTCTTC.

Only one count was recorded for this clone. This chain uses TRBV4-2 with TRBJ1-2; 8 bases align to TRBD1. V lost 4 bases and J lost 4; bases outside the gene matches: 8. Germline assignment: CDR1 LGHNA and CDR2 YNFKEQ. This CDR3 comprises 15 residues. As DNA, the CDR3 is TGTGCCAGCAGCCCCCGTGACAGGGGATCCTATGGCTACACCTTC. It specifies CASSPRDRGSYGYTF.

The chain couples TRBV5-1 to TRBJ1-1; D call uncertain. V lost 7 bases and J 0 bases, leaving 10 bases between the germline ends. In germline, CDR1 is SGHRS, CDR2 YFSETQ. The CDR3 is made up of 13 amino acids. The CDR3 protein is CASGGALNTEAFF. The CDR3 DNA sequence: TGCGCCAGCGGAGGAGCCCTGAACACTGAAGCTTTCTTT.

In DNA form, the CDR3 reads TGTGCCAGCGAGGACAGCCCGAACACCGGGGAGCTGTTTTTT. This codes for CASEDSPNTGELFF. The chain couples TRBV2 to TRBJ2-2; possibly TRBD1 for D (6 bases). There are 14 residues in the CDR3. The V end was cut by 8 bases, the J end by 0 bases, with 10 bases between. CDR1 is SNHLY, CDR2 FYNNEI, per germline.

V usage is TRBV6-1 and J usage is TRBJ1-1, with D possibly matching TRBD1 (5 bases). Trimming removed 2 bases from V and 6 bases from J, with 7 bases in between. Germline V gene sequence: CDR1 MNHNS, CDR2 SASEGT. The CDR3 sequence is 12 residues long. CDR3: CASSETGAEAFF. CDR3 sequence (DNA): TGTGCCAGCAGTGAAACAGGCGCTGAAGCTTTCTTT.